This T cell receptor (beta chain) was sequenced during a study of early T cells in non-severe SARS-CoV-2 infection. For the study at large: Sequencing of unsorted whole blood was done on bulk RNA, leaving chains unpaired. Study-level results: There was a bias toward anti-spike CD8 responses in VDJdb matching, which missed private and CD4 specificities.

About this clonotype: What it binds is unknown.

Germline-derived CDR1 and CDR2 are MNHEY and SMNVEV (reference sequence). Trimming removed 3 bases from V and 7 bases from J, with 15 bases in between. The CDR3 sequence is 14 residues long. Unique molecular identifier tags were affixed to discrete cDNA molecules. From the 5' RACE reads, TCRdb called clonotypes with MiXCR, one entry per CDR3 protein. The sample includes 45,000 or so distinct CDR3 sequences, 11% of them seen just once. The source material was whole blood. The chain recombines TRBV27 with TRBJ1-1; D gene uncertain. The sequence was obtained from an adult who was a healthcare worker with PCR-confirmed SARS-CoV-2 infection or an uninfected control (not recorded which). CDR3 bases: TGTGCCAGCAGTTTTCATCCCTCCACATTTGAAGCTTTCTTT. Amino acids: CASSFHPSTFEAFF.